The 8 T cell receptor beta chains below were found in one sample sequenced in a study of cytomegalovirus exposure and HLA in healthy donors. The PCR had 60 Vbeta and 13 Jbeta primers. Profiling relied on immunoSEQ multiplex PCR, and the TCRdb table lists in-frame clones only, not all of them. The listing records more than 40,000 clones. Sequences were obtained from PBMCs. These receptors were taken from a woman between 40 and 50 years old in good health and CMV-seronegative.

The genes are TRBV19 and TRBJ2-3, with a tentative D call TRBD2 (5 bases). The CDR3 runs to 14 residues. Per the germline V gene, CDR1 is LNHDA and CDR2 is SQIVND (reference sequence). The V end was cut by 7 bases, the J end by 5 bases, with 16 bases between. The CDR3 region is CASTLGKLGDTQYF. The CDR3 nucleotides read TGTGCCAGTACCCTAGGGAAACTAGGAGATACGCAGTATTTT.

This chain links TRBV4-3 with TRBJ2-7; possibly TRBD2 for D (6 bases). Deletions cut 3 bases from V and 7 bases from J, with 19 bases between. Germline V gives CDR1 LGHNA, CDR2 YSLEER. The length of the CDR3 is 15 residues. CDR3 nucleotides: TGCGCCAGCAGCCAGCAGGGTCAGTCAGGAGGGGAGCAGTACTTC. Encoded protein: CASSQQGQSGGEQYF.

The CDR3: CASSRETSGQETQYF. Here the CDR3 DNA reads TGTGCCAGCAGTCGGGAGACTAGCGGGCAAGAGACCCAGTACTTC. This sequence joins TRBV2 and TRBJ2-5; 10 positions match TRBD2. CDR1 SNHLY and CDR2 FYNNEI come from the germline V gene. V lost 5 bases, J lost 2 bases, and 5 bases stayed unmatched. The CDR3 covers 15 residues.

A remark on this clone: The identical CDR3 is also encoded by other nucleotide sequences in the sample. The V gene is TRBV4-3, the J gene TRBJ2-3, with D possibly TRBD2 on 5 matching bases. Trimming cost V 0 bases and J 1 base, with 8 bases left between them. The germline gives CDR1 LGHNA, CDR2 YSLEER. The CDR3 is 15 amino acids. The CDR3 DNA reads as TGCGCCAGCAGCCAAGATGGGAGCGGCACAGATACGCAGTATTTT. Encoded protein: CASSQDGSGTDTQYF.

The CDR3 spells CAWSQEGMGNQPQHF. DNA for the CDR3: TGTGCCTGGAGCCAGGAGGGGATGGGCAATCAGCCCCAGCATTTT. The chain couples TRBV30 to TRBJ1-5; D may be TRBD1 (5 bases). The length of the CDR3 is 15 residues. Per germline, CDR1 GTSNPN and CDR2 SVGIG (reference sequence). V lost 3 bases, J lost 2 bases, and 14 bases lay in between.

The chain employs TRBV29-1 and TRBJ1-4, with D hard to call. The CDR3 loop spans 12 amino acids. Trimming left V 4 bases short and J 4 bases short, with 7 bases between. CDR1 and CDR2 from the germline V gene are SQVTM and ANQGSEA. The CDR3 loop is CSVVASNEKLFF. The CDR3 nucleotides are TGCAGCGTTGTGGCCAGTAATGAAAAACTGTTTTTT.

The chain has TRBV2 and TRBJ1-5, with 7 bases that match TRBD1. The CDR3 loop spans 13 amino acids. Trimming removed 7 bases from V and 4 bases from J; junction bases left unmatched: 4. CDR1 is SNHLY and CDR2 is FYNNEI in the germline V gene. For the CDR3, the DNA is TGTGCCAGCAATGGACAGGTTAATCAGCCCCAGCATTTT. It translates to CASNGQVNQPQHF.

V usage is TRBV2 and J usage is TRBJ1-3, with D tentatively TRBD1 (5 bases). Trimming removed 5 bases at V and 0 bases at J, with 11 bases between. Per the germline V gene, CDR1 is SNHLY and CDR2 is FYNNEI. There are 15 residues in the CDR3. CDR3 DNA sequence: TGTGCCAGCAGTCGACAGCAGAGCTCTGGAAACACCATATATTTT. It encodes CASSRQQSSGNTIYF. Supplemented by reference TRBV2 and TRBJ1-3, the full variable domain reads EPEVTQTPSHQVTQMGQEVILRCVPISNHLYFYWYRQILGQKVEFLVSFYNNEISEKSEIFDDQFSVERPDGSNFTLKIRSTKLEDSAMYFCASSRQQSSGNTIYFGEGSWLTVV.